The text below deals with one T cell receptor (beta chain). This clonotype was seen ten or more times. Its antigen specificity is not known. No much larger clone exists at a distance of one base, and base qualities are not known. CDR1 and CDR2 are read off the germline V gene as MNHEY and SVGEGT. Taken from cysteine to phenylalanine, the CDR3 has 13 residues. Only CDR3 DNA remains: 39 bases, in frame from the first base. The junction shows trimming of 2 bases on V and 10 bases on J, plus 12 bases between the germline ends. The entry originates in a study of neurological immune-mediated disorders (dated 2019 in TCRdb). Looking at the study overall: Among the approximately 34 multiple sclerosis patients, relapsing-remitting MS was present in roughly 30 and secondary progressive MS was present in 3. Of the 60 to 70 subjects in the cohort, some 15 were HAM/TSP patients, some 35 were multiple sclerosis patients, and some 20 were healthy controls. Peripheral blood TCR-beta repertoires from HTLV-I-associated myelopathy (HAM/TSP) patients, multiple sclerosis patients and healthy controls were compared by UMI-based sequencing. The approximately 110 TCR-beta libraries included longitudinal samples, technical triplicates and paired sorted CD4+ and CD8+ T-cell subsets alongside PBMC samples. General findings and caveats noted by the study authors: No association of the MS cluster with clinical or MRI features was observed, and the need for larger cohorts was stated by the authors. The highest TCR clonal expansion was observed in HAM/TSP patients, whereas the lowest was observed in MS patients, even when compared with healthy controls. In phylogenetic analysis, the repertoires of 18 of 34 MS patients grouped into a cluster of related CDR3 sequences, which suggests a possible signature at the repertoire level. No identical CDR3 amino acid sequences were found to be shared among expanded clones across subjects, suggesting that TCR-beta repertoires were private in all groups.

For unsorted PBMC libraries, 2 million PBMCs were used after storage in RNAlater at -80 degrees C until RNA extraction. The multiple sclerosis patients were enrolled in a US clinical protocol that used magnetic resonance imaging to evaluate disease progression. PBMCs were separated from peripheral blood using Ficoll-Hypaque density gradient centrifugation and then cryopreserved in liquid nitrogen. cDNA was synthesized by template-switch 5'RACE using a primer carrying a 10-nucleotide random unique molecular identifier by which each TCR transcript was tagged. Over 180 million TCR-beta sequences, covering 15-18 subjects, were produced in each sequencing run. Total RNA was extracted with the RNeasy kit. The KAPA Real-time Library Amplification kit was used to amplify TCR-beta VDJ regions with primers for the TCR constant region and the 5'RACE anchor. A first PCR added sample indexes and Illumina adaptors, and a second PCR then raised library yield. After Ampure bead purification, the TCR product of roughly 650 bp was size-selected on a 2% E-gel SizeSelection system. Before pooling, library quality was checked on a Bioanalyzer, concentration was measured with Qubit, and libraries were quantified with the Kapa Library Quantification kit. An Illumina HiSeq 2500 sequenced the libraries paired-end 2 x 150 bp. To increase sequence diversity, about 25-31% phiX was spiked into each library pool. The original methods were these. The UMI-based MiGEC pipeline processed quality-filtered reads and removed over 85% of raw TCR sequences during error correction. VDJ genes were aligned to IMGT germline references, and clonotypes were defined by unique CDR3 amino acid sequence plus V-J genes. Clonal expansion, Shannon diversity and CDR3 relatedness (CalcPairwiseDistances, ClusterSamples) were evaluated with VDJtools, and phylogenetic trees were built with CLCbio workbench. Using coefficient-of-variation modelling across technical triplicates, the study counted a clone as expanded if it had at least 8 unique UMIs. The public reads were run again by TCRdb, first through fastp at Q25 and then through MiXCR, and only productive beta chains were kept. Each entry is one CDR3 protein sequence, shown with its most common DNA and genes. Here the V and J calls rest on TCRdb's processing, not on the authors' analysis. Across this sample there are 80,000 to 85,000 distinct CDR3 sequences, with about 2.5% seen only once. The top ten clones comprise about 1.1% of the sample.

The chain is encoded by TRBV6-2 or TRBV6-3 joined to TRBJ2-1, with the D gene too uncertain to name. This receptor was identified in a woman in her 30s with multiple sclerosis. Material: PBMCs. The CDR3 in this case is CASSYGSPNEQFF. The nucleotide sequence reads TGTGCCAGCAGTTACGGTTCCCCCAACGAGCAGTTCTTC.